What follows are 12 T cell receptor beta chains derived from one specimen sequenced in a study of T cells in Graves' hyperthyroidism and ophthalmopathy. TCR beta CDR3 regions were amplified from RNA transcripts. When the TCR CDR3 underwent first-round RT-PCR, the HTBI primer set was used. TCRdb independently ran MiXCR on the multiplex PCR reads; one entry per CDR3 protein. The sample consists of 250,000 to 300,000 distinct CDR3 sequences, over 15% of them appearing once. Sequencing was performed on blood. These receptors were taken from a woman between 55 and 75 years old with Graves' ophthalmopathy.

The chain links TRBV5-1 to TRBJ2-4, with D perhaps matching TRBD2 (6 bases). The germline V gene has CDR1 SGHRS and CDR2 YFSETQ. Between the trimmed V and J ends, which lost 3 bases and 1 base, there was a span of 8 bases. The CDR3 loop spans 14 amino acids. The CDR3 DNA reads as TGCGCCAGCAGCTCGGAGGGGGCCAAAAACATTCAGTACTTC. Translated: CASSSEGAKNIQYF.

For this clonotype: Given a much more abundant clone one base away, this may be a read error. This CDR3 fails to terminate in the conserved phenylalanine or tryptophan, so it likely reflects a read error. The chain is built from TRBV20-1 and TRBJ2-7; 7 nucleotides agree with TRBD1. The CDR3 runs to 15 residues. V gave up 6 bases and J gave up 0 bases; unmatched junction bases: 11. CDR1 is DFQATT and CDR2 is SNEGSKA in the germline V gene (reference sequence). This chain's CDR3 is CSASLSTGSSYEQYS. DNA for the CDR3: TGCAGTGCCTCCCTCTCGACAGGGAGCTCCTACGAGCAGTACTCC.

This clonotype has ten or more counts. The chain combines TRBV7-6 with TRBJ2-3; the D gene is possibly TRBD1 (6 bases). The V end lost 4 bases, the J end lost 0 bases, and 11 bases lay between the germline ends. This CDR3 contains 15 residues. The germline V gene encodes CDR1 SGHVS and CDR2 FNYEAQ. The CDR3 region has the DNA TGTGCCAGCAGCTCCCGACAGGCTAGCACAGATACGCAGTATTTT. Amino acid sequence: CASSSRQASTDTQYF.

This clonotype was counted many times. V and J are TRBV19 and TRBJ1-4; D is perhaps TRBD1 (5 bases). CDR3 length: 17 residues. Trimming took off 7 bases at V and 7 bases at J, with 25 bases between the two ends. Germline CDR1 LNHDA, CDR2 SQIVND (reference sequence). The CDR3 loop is CASTPRPTAPWSEKLFF. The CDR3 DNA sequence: TGTGCCAGTACCCCGAGACCGACAGCGCCTTGGAGTGAAAAACTGTTTTTT.

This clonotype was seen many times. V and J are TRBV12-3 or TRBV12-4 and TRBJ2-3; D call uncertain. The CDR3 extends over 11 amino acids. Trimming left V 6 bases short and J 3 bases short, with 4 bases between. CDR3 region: CASSPTDTQYF. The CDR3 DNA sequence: TGTGCCAGCAGCCCGACAGATACGCAGTATTTT.

The CDR3 is CASSTWGSQQPQHF. The DNA of the CDR3 is TGTGCCAGCAGCACATGGGGGTCGCAGCAGCCCCAGCATTTT. The V and J genes are TRBV7-9 and TRBJ1-5; D might be TRBD1 (5 bases). In germline, CDR1 is SEHNR, CDR2 FQNEAQ (reference sequence). This CDR3 has 14 residues. V was clipped by 5 bases and J by 7 bases, with 15 bases between them.

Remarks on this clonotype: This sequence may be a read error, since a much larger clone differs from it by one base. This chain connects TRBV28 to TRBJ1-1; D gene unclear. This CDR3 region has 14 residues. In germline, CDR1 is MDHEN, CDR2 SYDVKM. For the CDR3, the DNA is TGTGTCAGCACCCAAGACGCAGGAGAACTTGAAGCTTTCTTT. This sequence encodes CVSTQDAGELEAFF.

This CDR3 reads CASNTGGFGYEQYF. The CDR3 coding sequence is TGCGCCAGCAACACGGGTGGGTTCGGGTACGAGCAGTACTTC. The J gene is TRBJ2-7, the V gene TRBV5-1; D is unclear. V was pared by 6 bases and J by 4 bases, with 17 bases between. The CDR3 has 14 residues. Germline V CDR1 and CDR2: SGHRS, YFSETQ.

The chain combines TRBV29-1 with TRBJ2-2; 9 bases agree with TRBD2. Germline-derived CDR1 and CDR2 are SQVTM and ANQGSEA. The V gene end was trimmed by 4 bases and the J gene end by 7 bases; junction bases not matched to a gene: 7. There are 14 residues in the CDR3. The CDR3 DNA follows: TGCAGCGTTGTAGCGGGAGTATTGGGCGGGGAGCTGTTTTTT. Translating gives CSVVAGVLGGELFF.

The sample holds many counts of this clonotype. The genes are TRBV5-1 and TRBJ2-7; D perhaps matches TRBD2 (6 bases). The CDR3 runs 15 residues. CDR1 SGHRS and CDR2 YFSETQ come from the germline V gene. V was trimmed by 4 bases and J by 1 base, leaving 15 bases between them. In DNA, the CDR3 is TGCGCCAGCAGCCGCGCTAGCGACCGTTCCTACGAGCAGTACTTC. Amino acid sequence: CASSRASDRSYEQYF.

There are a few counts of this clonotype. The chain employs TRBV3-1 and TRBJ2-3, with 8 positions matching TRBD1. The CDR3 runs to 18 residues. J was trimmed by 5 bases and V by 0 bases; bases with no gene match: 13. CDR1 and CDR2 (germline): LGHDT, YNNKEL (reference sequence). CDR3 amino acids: CASSQEPPQGVHLDTQYF. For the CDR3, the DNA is TGTGCCAGCAGCCAAGAACCCCCACAGGGGGTCCACTTAGATACGCAGTATTTT.

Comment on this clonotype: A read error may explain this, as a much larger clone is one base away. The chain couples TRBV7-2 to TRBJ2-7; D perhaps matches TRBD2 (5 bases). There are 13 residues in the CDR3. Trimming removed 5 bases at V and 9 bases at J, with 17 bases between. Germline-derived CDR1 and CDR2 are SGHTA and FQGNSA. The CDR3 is CASSTRHGAGQYF. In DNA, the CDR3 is TGTGCCAGCAGCACCAGACATGGTGCGGGGCAGTACTTC. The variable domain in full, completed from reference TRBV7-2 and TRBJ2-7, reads GAGVSQSPSNKVTEKGKDVELRCDPISGHTALYWYRQSLGQGLEFLIYFQGNSAPDKSGLPSDRFSAERTGGSVSTLTIQRTQQEDSAVYLCASSTRHGAGQYFGPGTRLTVT.